This TCR beta chain was profiled in a study of technical replicates of blood from a few donors. Assay: immunoSEQ multiplex PCR; the TCRdb copy retains only in-frame clones and omits some. The profile covers 85,000 to 100,000 clones, with just under 95% appearing a single time and roughly 0.26% taken by the ten largest. V was trimmed by 5 bases and J by 1 base, leaving 14 bases between them. Germline CDR1 reads SGHNT; CDR2 reads YENEEA. CDR3 length: 15 amino acids. The chain is built from TRBV11-3 and TRBJ1-1; D might be TRBD1 (6 bases). Sequencing was performed on T cells isolated from PBMCs. The sequence came from a human donor in good health. DNA of the CDR3: TGTGCCAGCAGCCCGTTGGGACAATGGAACACTGAAGCTTTCTTT. The encoded protein is CASSPLGQWNTEAFF.